The 5 T cell receptor beta chains below come from one sample, sequenced in a study of T cell changes during pregnancy in multiple sclerosis. Repertoires were generated with immunoSEQ multiplex PCR, while TCRdb's copy carries only in-frame clones and drops some. The table records around 130,000 clones, roughly 92% of them present only once. The sequencing used peripheral blood, collected before pregnancy. These receptor sequences come from a female donor with multiple sclerosis, enrolled in a pregnancy study.

This chain joins TRBV30 and TRBJ1-1, with D unclear. The CDR3 has 13 amino acids. The germline V gene encodes CDR1 GTSNPN and CDR2 SVGIG (reference sequence). V gave up 4 bases and J gave up 0 bases, with 9 bases separating them. The CDR3 reads CAWKGEMNTEAFF. CDR3 DNA sequence: TGTGCCTGGAAGGGAGAGATGAACACTGAAGCTTTCTTT. Filled out from reference TRBV30 and TRBJ1-1, the complete variable domain reads SQTIHQWPATLVQPVGSPLSLECTVEGTSNPNLYWYRQAAGRGLQLLFYSVGIGQISSEVPQNLSASRPQDRQFILSSKKLLLSDSGFYLCAWKGEMNTEAFFGQGTRLTVV.

The V call is TRBV7-3, the J call TRBJ2-1; 8 bases are shared with TRBD2. The CDR3 runs 16 residues. CDR1 and CDR2 from the germline V gene are SGHTA and FQGTGA. The J segment lost 3 bases and the V segment lost 5 bases, leaving 9 bases of the junction unmatched. CDR3 amino acids: CASSKGAGANYNEQFF. The CDR3 nucleotides read TGTGCCAGCAGCAAGGGAGCGGGGGCTAACTACAATGAGCAGTTCTTC.

The J gene is TRBJ2-5, the V gene TRBV27, with D hard to call. The CDR3 extends over 14 amino acids. Trimming cost V 6 bases and J 5 bases, with 16 bases left between them. The germline CDR1 and CDR2 sequences are MNHEY and SMNVEV (reference sequence). CDR3 amino acids: CASSLWPMGETQYF. The CDR3 bases are TGTGCCAGCAGCTTGTGGCCCATGGGCGAGACCCAGTACTTC.

This chain connects TRBV18 to TRBJ2-1; 11 bases are shared with TRBD2. With V trimmed by 5 bases and J by 8 bases, 8 bases remained unmatched. The CDR3 runs to 15 residues. The V gene's germline CDR1 is KGHSH and CDR2 LQKENI. The CDR3 region has the DNA TGTGCCAGCTCAAAGGGACTAGCGGACTTCGATGAGCAGTTCTTC. It specifies CASSKGLADFDEQFF. The entire variable domain, with the rest obtained from reference TRBV18 and TRBJ2-1, is as follows: NAGVMQNPRHLVRRRGQEARLRCSPMKGHSHVYWYRQLPEEGLKFMVYLQKENIIDESGMPKERFSAEFPKEGPSILRIQQVVRGDSAAYFCASSKGLADFDEQFFGPGTRLTVL.

The chain has TRBV5-1 and TRBJ2-2, with 10 positions matching TRBD1. With V trimmed by 0 bases and J by 4 bases, 3 bases remained unmatched. CDR3 length: 16 residues. From germline, CDR1 is SGHRS and CDR2 YFSETQ. The CDR3 is CASSLVTGGPTGELFF. The CDR3 nucleotides are TGCGCCAGCAGCTTGGTGACAGGGGGCCCCACCGGGGAGCTGTTTTTT. The complete variable domain, with remaining parts taken from reference TRBV5-1 and TRBJ2-2, reads KAGVTQTPRYLIKTRGQQVTLSCSPISGHRSVSWYQQTPGQGLQFLFEYFSETQRNKGNFPGRFSGRQFSNSRSEMNVSTLELGDSALYLCASSLVTGGPTGELFFGEGSRLTVL.